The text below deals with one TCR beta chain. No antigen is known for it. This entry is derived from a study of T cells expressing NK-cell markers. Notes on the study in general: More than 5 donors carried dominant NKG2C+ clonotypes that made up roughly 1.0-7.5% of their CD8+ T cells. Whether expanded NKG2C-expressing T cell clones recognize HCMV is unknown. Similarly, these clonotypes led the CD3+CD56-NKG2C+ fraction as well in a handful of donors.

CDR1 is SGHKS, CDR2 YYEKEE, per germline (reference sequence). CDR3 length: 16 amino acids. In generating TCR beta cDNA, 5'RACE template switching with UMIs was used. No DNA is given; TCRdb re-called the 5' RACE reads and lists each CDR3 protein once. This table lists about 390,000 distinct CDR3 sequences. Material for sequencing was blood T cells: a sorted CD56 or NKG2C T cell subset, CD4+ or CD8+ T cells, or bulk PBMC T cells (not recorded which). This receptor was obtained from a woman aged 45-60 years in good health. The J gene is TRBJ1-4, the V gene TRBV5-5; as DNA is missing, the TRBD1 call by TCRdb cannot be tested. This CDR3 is CASSLVVGQGREKLFF.